The clone carrying this TCR beta chain occurred once. Method: immunoSEQ multiplex PCR; TCRdb's copy keeps in-frame clones and lacks some. This table has some 120,000 clones, around three quarters appearing once. The data stem from a study of blood T cell repertoires in COVID-19. The CDR3 loop spans 14 amino acids. Germline lookup yields CDR1 SNHLY and CDR2 FYNNEI. With 6 bases clipped from V and 8 bases from J, the junction kept 4 bases outside the gene matches. The sequenced sample consisted of peripheral blood. V gene TRBV2 combines with J gene TRBJ2-1; 13 bases line up with TRBD2. The clonotype comes from a man in his forties or fifties with active or convalescent COVID-19. The DNA of the CDR3 is TGTGCCAGCAGGAGGACTAGCGGGAGTGATGAGCAGTTCTTC. Translating gives CASRRTSGSDEQFF.